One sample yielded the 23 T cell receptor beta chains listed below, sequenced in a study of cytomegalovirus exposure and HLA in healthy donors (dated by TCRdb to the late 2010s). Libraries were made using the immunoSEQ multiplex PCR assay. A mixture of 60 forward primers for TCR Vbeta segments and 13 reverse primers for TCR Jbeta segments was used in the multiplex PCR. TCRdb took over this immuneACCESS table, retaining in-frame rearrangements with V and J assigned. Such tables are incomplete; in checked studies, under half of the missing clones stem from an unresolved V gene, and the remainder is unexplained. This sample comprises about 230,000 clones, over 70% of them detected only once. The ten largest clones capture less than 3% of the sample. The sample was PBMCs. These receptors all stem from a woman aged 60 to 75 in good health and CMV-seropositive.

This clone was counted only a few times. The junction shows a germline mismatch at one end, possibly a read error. CDR3: CSSSLAGSSSYNEQFF. CDR3 DNA sequence: TGTTCCAGCAGCTTAGCGGGCTCCAGCTCCTACAATGAGCAGTTCTTC. The chain carries TRBV7-9 and TRBJ2-1; 7 bases are shared with TRBD2. The V gene's germline CDR1 is SEHNR and CDR2 FQNEAQ (reference sequence). This CDR3 is 16 amino acids long. The full variable domain, with the rest looked up from reference TRBV7-9 and TRBJ2-1, is DTGVSQNPRHKITKRGQNVTFRCDPISEHNRLYWYRQTLGQGPEFLTYFQNEAQLEKSRLLSDRFSAERPKGSFSTLEIQRTEQGDSAMYLCSSSLAGSSSYNEQFFGPGTRLTVL.

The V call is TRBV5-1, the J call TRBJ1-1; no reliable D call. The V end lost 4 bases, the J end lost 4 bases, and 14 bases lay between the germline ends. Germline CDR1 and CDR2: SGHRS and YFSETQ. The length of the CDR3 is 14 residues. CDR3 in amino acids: CASSPLGEGTEAFF. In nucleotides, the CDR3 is TGCGCCAGCAGCCCGCTCGGGGAGGGCACTGAAGCTTTCTTT.

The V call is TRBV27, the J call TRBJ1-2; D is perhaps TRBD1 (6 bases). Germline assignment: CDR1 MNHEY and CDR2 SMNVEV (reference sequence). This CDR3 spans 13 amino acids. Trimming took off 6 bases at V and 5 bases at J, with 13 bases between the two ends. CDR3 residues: CASSNPGQYGYTF. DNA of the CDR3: TGTGCCAGCAGCAACCCTGGACAGTATGGCTACACCTTC.

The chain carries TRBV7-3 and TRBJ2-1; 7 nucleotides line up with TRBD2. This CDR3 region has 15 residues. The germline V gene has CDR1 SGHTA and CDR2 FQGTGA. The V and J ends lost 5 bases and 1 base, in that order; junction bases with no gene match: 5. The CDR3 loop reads CASSPLGGSYNEQFF. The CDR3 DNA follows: TGTGCCAGCAGCCCTTTGGGGGGGTCCTACAATGAGCAGTTCTTC.

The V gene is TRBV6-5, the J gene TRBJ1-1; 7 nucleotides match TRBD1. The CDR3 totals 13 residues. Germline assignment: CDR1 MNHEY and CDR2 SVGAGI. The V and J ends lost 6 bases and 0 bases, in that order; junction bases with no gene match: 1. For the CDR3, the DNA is TGTGCCAGCAGGGGACAGCTGAACACTGAAGCTTTCTTT. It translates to CASRGQLNTEAFF.

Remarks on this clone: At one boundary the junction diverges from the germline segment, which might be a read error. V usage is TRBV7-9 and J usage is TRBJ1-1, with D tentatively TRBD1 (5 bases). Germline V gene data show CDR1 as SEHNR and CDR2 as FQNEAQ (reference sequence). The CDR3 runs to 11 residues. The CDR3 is CSSSLEGEAFF. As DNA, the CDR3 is TGTTCCAGCAGCTTAGAGGGGGAAGCTTTCTTT. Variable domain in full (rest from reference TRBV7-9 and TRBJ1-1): DTGVSQNPRHKITKRGQNVTFRCDPISEHNRLYWYRQTLGQGPEFLTYFQNEAQLEKSRLLSDRFSAERPKGSFSTLEIQRTEQGDSAMYLCSSSLEGEAFFGQGTRLTVV.

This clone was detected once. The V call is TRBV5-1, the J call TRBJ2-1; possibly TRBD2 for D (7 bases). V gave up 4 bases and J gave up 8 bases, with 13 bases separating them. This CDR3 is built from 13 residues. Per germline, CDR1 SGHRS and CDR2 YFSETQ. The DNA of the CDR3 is TGCGCCAGCAGCCCGGGGGGCTCCGATGAGCAGTTCTTC. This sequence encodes CASSPGGSDEQFF.

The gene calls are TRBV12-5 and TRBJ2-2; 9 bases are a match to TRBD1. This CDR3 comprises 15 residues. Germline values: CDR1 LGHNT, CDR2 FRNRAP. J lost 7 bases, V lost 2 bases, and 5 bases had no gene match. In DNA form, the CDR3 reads TGTGCTAGTGGTTTGTTACAGGGGGCCCACGGGGAGCTGTTTTTT. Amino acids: CASGLLQGAHGELFF.

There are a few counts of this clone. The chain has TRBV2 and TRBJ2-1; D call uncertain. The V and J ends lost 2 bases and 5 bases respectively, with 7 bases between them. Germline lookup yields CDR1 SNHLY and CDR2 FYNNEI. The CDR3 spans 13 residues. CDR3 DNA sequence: TGTGCCAGCAGTGAACAGATAAACAATGAGCAGTTCTTC. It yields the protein CASSEQINNEQFF.

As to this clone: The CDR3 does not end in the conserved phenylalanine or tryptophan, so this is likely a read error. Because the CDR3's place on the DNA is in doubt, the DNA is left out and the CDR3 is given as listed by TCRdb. This chain's CDR3 is CASSPASGLAGFKV. The chain is built from TRBV18 and TRBJ2-3; the table calls TRBD2, which could not be checked here. The CDR3 has 14 residues if both end residues are counted. The germline gives CDR1 KGHSH, CDR2 LQKENI.

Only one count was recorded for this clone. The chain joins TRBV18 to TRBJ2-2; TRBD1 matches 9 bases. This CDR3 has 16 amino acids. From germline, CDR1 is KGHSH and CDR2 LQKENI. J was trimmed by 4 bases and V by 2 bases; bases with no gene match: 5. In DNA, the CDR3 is TGTGCCAGCTCACCAAGCGGGACAGGGTTCACCGGGGAGCTGTTTTTT. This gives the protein CASSPSGTGFTGELFF.

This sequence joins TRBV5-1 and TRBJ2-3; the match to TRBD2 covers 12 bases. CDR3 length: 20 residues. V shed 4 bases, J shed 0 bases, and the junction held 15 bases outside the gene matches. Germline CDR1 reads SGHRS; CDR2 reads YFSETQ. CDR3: CASSTAPSTSGSLSTDTQYF. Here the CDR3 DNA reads TGCGCCAGCAGCACTGCCCCATCGACTAGCGGGAGCCTAAGCACAGATACGCAGTATTTT.

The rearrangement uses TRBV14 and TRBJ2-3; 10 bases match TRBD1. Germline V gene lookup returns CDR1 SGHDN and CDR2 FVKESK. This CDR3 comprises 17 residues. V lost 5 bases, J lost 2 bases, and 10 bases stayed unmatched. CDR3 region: CASSILTGTGDTDTQYF. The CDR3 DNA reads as TGTGCCAGCAGCATACTAACCGGGACAGGGGACACAGATACGCAGTATTTT.

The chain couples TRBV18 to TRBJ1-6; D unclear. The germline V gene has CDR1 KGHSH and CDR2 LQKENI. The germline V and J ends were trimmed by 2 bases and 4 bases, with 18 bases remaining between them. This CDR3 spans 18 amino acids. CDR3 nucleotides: TGTGCCAGCTCACCAAGGGAGAGAACCATGAATTATAATTCACCCCTCCACTTT. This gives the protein CASSPRERTMNYNSPLHF.

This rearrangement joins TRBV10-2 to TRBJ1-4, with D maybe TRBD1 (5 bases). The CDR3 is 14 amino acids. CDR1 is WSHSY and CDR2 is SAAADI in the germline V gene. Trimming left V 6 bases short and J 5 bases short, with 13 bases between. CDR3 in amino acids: CASRTAGVNEKLFF. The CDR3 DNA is TGCGCCAGCAGGACCGCGGGGGTCAATGAAAAACTGTTTTTT.

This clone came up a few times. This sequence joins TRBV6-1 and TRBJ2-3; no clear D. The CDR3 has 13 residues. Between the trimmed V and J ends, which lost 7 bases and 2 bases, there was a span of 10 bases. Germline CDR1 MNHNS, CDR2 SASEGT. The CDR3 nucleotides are TGTGCCAGCACTGGCCGATACACAGATACGCAGTATTTT. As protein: CASTGRYTDTQYF.

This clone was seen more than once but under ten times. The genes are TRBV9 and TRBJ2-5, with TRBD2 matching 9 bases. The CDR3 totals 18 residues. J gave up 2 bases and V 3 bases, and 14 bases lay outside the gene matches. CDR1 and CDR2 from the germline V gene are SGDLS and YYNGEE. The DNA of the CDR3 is TGTGCCAGCAGCGCGAGGGGAATCAGCGGGAGGCTACAAGAGACCCAGTACTTC. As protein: CASSARGISGRLQETQYF.

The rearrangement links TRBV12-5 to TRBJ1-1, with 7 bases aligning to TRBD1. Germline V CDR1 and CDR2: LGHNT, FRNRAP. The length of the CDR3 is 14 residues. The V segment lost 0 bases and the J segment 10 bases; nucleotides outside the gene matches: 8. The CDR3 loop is CASGLVGQGEAAFF. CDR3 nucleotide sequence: TGTGCTAGTGGTTTGGTTGGCCAGGGGGAAGCAGCTTTCTTT.

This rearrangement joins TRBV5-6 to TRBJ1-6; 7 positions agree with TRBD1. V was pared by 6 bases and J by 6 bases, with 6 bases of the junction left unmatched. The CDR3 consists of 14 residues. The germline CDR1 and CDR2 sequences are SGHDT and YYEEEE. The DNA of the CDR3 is TGTGCCAGCAACCGGGCAGGGGGTAATTCACCCCTCCACTTT. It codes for CASNRAGGNSPLHF.

CDR3 in DNA: TGCGCCAGCAGCGAGGGACAGACCAATTCACCCCTCCACTTT. Its translation: CASSEGQTNSPLHF. The chain carries TRBV5-1 and TRBJ1-6; TRBD1 matches 7 bases. The junction had 5 bases not matched to a gene; V was cut back by 4 bases and J by 7 bases. There are 14 residues in the CDR3. CDR1 is SGHRS and CDR2 is YFSETQ in the germline V gene.

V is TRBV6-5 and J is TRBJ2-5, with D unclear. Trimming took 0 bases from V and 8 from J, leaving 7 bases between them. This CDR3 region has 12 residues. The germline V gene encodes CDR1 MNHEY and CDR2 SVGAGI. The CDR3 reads CASSYSTGTQYF. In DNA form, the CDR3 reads TGTGCCAGCAGTTACTCGACTGGTACCCAGTACTTC.

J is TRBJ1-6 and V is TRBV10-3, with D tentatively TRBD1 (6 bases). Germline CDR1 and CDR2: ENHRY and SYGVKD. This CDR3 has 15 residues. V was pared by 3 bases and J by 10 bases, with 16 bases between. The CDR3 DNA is TGTGCCATCAGTGAACATCGTTCAGGGGAGTCACCCCTCCACTTT. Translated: CAISEHRSGESPLHF.

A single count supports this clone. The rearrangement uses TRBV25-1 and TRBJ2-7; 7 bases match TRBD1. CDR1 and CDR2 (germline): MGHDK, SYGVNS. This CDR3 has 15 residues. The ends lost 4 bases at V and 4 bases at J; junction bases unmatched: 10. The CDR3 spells CASSAAGTASYEQYF. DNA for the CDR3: TGTGCCAGCAGTGCCGCCGGGACAGCGAGTTACGAGCAGTACTTC.